This T cell receptor beta chain derives from a study of shared clonotypes between healthy human individuals. Study context: Three plates each covered CD4 naive and memory; CD8 naive two, CD8 memory one.

General study points: The study generally estimated greater richness for naive than memory subsets. Among non-shared clonotypes, generation probabilities were lower than among those shared by all four donors.

The data were produced by immunoSEQ multiplex PCR, yet TCRdb's version contains in-frame clones alone and is incomplete. Here the sample spans about 340,000 clones, 73% being singletons. A remark on this clone: Its antigen is unidentified.

The sequence was obtained from a young man in good health. The sample was memory CD4+ T cells sorted from blood. Subset of the sample: CD45RA-negative fraction.

Here the CDR3 reads CASSYKTGELFF. The DNA of the CDR3 is TGTGCCAGCAGTTACAAAACCGGGGAGCTGTTTTTT. The V and J genes are TRBV6-5 and TRBJ2-2; D is unresolved. Trimming removed 2 bases at V and 5 bases at J, with 3 bases between. CDR1 is MNHEY and CDR2 is SVGAGI in the germline V gene. The CDR3 is 12 residues long.